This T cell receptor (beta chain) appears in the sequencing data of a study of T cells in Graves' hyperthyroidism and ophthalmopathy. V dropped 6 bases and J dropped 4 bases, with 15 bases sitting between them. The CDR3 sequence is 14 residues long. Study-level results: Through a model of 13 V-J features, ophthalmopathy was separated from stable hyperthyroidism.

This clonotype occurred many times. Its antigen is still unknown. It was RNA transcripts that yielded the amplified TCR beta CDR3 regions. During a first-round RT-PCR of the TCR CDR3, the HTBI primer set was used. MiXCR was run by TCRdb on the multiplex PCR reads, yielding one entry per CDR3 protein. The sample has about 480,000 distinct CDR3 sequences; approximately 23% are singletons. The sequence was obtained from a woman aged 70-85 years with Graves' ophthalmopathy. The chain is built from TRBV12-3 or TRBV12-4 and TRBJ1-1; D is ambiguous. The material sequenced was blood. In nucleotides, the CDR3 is TGTGCCAGCAGGACCATAGACCGAGGCACTGAAGCTTTCTTT. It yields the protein CASRTIDRGTEAFF.